Each of the 7 T cell receptor beta chains below was sequenced from the same sample in a study of response to subunit inactivated influenza vaccine. TCRdb recomputed calls from the RT-PCR reads with MiXCR, one row per CDR3 protein. This sample carries hundreds of thousands of distinct CDR3 sequences, 15% to 18% of them seen once, and the ten largest clones take around a tenth. The sequences come from PBMCs from blood, collected about 11 days after vaccination. The receptors shown here come from a man between 50 and 59 years old who received an inactivated influenza vaccine.

This clonotype was seen a handful of times. CDR3 loop: CASSYSIYSSYEQYF. DNA for the CDR3: TGTGCCAGCAGTTACTCAATATACAGCTCCTACGAGCAGTACTTC. The rearrangement links TRBV6-5 to TRBJ2-7; D call uncertain. The germline V gene encodes CDR1 MNHEY and CDR2 SVGAGI. The CDR3 loop spans 15 amino acids. Trimming stripped 0 bases from V and 0 bases from J, with 9 bases between.

The sample holds a few counts of this clonotype. One junction end does not reproduce the germline sequence, and a read error may be involved. The V gene is TRBV20-1, the J gene TRBJ1-1; TRBD1 might be the D (5 bases). CDR3 size: 16 residues. Germline V gene data show CDR1 as DFQATT and CDR2 as SNEGSKA (reference sequence). The CDR3 protein is CCAKEAGRKMNTEAFF. The CDR3 coding sequence is TGCTGTGCTAAGGAGGCAGGGCGCAAAATGAACACTGAAGCTTTCTTT.

This sequence joins TRBV29-1 and TRBJ1-1, with D unclear. The CDR3 totals 13 residues. Germline V gene data show CDR1 as SQVTM and CDR2 as ANQGSEA. Trimming removed 7 bases from V and 0 bases from J, with 12 bases in between. CDR3 bases: TGCAGCGCTTCGAAAAAAATGAACACTGAAGCTTTCTTT. As protein: CSASKKMNTEAFF.

This clonotype was picked up one time. The V call is TRBV6-5, the J call TRBJ2-1; 7 bases align to TRBD2. The CDR3 totals 15 residues. The V gene's germline CDR1 is MNHEY and CDR2 SVGAGI. With 4 bases clipped from V and 6 bases from J, the junction kept 9 bases outside the gene matches. DNA of the CDR3: TGTGCCAGCAGTTTTGGGCTAGCGGTATTCAATGAGCAGTTCTTC. The encoded protein is CASSFGLAVFNEQFF.

This chain connects TRBV4-1 to TRBJ2-3; D is uncertain. The CDR3 is made up of 15 amino acids. Per the germline V gene, CDR1 is MGHRA and CDR2 is YSYEKL. V lost 3 bases and J 0 bases, leaving 10 bases between the germline ends. CDR3 sequence: CASSHSGHSTDTQYF. The CDR3 nucleotides read TGCGCCAGCAGCCACTCGGGCCATAGCACAGATACGCAGTATTTT.

This clonotype showed up just a few times. The chain is built from TRBV9 and TRBJ2-1; D not certain. Germline lookup yields CDR1 SGDLS and CDR2 YYNGEE. V lost 0 bases, J lost 8 bases, and 9 bases lay in between. The CDR3 length is 13 residues. The CDR3 is CASSVGGLHEQFF. As DNA, the CDR3 is TGTGCCAGCAGCGTAGGAGGTCTCCATGAGCAGTTCTTC.

The chain couples TRBV28 to TRBJ2-1; 8 bases are a match to TRBD1. The V gene end was trimmed by 8 bases and the J gene end by 6 bases; junction bases not matched to a gene: 6. The CDR3 length is 13 residues. Germline-derived CDR1 and CDR2 are MDHEN and SYDVKM. CDR3 sequence (DNA): TGTGCCAGCCTAGGACAGGGAGGCAATGAGCAGTTCTTC. Translated, it gives CASLGQGGNEQFF.